This T cell receptor (beta chain) appears in the sequencing data of a study of T cells in Graves' hyperthyroidism and ophthalmopathy. The ends were cut back, 7 bases at V and 5 bases at J, with 18 bases in the middle. The CDR3 spans 14 residues. CDR1 and CDR2 (germline): SGHDT, YYEEEE. Using RNA transcripts as the source, TCR beta CDR3 regions were amplified. When the TCR CDR3 underwent first-round RT-PCR, the HTBI primer set was used. TCRdb passed the multiplex PCR reads through MiXCR, listing each CDR3 protein once. This sample has hundreds of thousands of distinct CDR3 sequences, with over 35% found just once. Graves' hyperthyroidism without ophthalmopathy progression within 18 months was termed stable.

Sequenced input: blood. This receptor was identified in a young man with Graves' hyperthyroidism. The chain links TRBV5-6 to TRBJ2-5, with TRBD2 as a possible D gene (7 bases). In nucleotides, the CDR3 is TGTGCCAGCCTCATCGCCGGGGGGCAGGAGACCCAGTACTTC. Translating gives CASLIAGGQETQYF.